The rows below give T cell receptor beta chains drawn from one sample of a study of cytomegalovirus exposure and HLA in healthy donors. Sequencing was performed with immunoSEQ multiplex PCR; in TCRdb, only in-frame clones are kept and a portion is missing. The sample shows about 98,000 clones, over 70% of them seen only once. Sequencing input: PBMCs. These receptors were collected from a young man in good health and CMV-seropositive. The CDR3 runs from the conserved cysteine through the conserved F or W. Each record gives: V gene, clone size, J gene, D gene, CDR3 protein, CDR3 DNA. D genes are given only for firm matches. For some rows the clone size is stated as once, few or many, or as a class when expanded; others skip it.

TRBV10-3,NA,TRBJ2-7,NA,CAISEDSYEQYF,TGTGCCATCAGTGAGGACAGCTACGAGCAGTACTTC
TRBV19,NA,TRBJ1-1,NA,CASSFGTGIVMNTEAFF,TGTGCCAGTAGTTTTGGGACTGGGATAGTAATGAACACTGAAGCTTTCTTT
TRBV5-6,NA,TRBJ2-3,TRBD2,CASSLELAGTNKNTQYF,TGTGCCAGCAGCTTGGAGTTAGCGGGGACTAATAAAAATACGCAGTATTTT
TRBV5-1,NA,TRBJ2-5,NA,CASSLRGAAQETQYF,TGCGCCAGCAGCTTACGTGGGGCGGCCCAAGAGACCCAGTACTTC
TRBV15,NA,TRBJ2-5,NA,CATSGGDLQETQYF,TGTGCCACCAGCGGCGGGGACCTTCAAGAGACCCAGTACTTC
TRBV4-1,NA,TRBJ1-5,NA,CASSQQDYWQPQHF,TGCGCCAGCAGCCAGCAGGACTATTGGCAGCCCCAGCATTTT
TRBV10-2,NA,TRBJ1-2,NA,CASRGGQALLGYGYTF,TGCGCCAGCAGGGGGGGGCAGGCCCTTCTCGGTTATGGCTACACCTTC
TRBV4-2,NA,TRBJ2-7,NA,CASSPGLDGFYEQYF,TGTGCCAGCAGCCCCGGACTGGACGGGTTCTACGAGCAGTACTTC
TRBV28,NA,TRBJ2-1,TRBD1,CASSSTGGINEQFF,TGTGCCAGCAGTTCCACAGGGGGCATCAATGAGCAGTTCTTC
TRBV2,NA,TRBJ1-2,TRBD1,CASSRGQGPMGGGYTF,TGTGCCAGCAGTCGTGGACAGGGCCCCATGGGAGGTGGCTACACCTTC
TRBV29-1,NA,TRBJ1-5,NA,CSVLTEGGGSQPQHF,TGCAGCGTTTTGACCGAAGGGGGAGGGAGCCAGCCCCAGCATTTT
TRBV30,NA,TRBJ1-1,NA,CASKFSGANTEAFF,TGTGCCTCAAAGTTTTCAGGGGCCAACACTGAAGCTTTCTTT
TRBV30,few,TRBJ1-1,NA,CAWSVGVSNTEAFF,TGTGCCTGGAGTGTAGGGGTCTCGAACACTGAAGCTTTCTTT
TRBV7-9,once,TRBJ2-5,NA,CASSPRERGGGLRWNF,TGTGCCAGCAGCCCCCGCGAGAGGGGCGGGGGCCTTCGGTGGAACTTC
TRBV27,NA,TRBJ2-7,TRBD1,CASSWTGFEQYF,TGTGCCAGCAGTTGGACAGGGTTCGAGCAGTACTTC
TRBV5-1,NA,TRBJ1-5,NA,CASSTLGGPYSNQPQHF,TGCGCCAGCAGCACCCTAGGGGGACCTTATAGCAATCAGCCCCAGCATTTT
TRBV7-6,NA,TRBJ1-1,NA,CASSSDPKAGAFF,TGTGCCAGCAGCTCAGATCCGAAAGCAGGAGCTTTCTTT
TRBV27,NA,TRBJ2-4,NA,CASSLSQGNIQYF,TGTGCCAGCAGTCTGAGCCAGGGCAACATTCAGTACTTC
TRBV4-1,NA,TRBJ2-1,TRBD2,CASRRIAGGQRNEQFF,TGCGCCAGCAGACGAATAGCGGGGGGGCAACGCAATGAGCAGTTCTTC
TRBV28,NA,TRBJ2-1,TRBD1,CASSLGLRDRGVNEQFF,TGTGCCAGCAGTTTAGGGCTCCGGGACAGGGGGGTCAATGAGCAGTTCTTC
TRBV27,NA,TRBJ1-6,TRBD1,CASSLSVQGASNSPLHF,TGTGCCAGCAGTTTATCGGTACAGGGGGCGAGCAATTCACCCCTCCACTTT
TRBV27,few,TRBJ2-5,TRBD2,CASRPLAISHQETQYF,TGTGCCAGCAGACCACTAGCGATATCCCACCAAGAGACCCAGTACTTC
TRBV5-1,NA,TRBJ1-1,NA,CASSKGLGMRTEAFF,TGCGCCAGCAGCAAGGGGTTAGGAATGAGGACTGAAGCTTTCTTT
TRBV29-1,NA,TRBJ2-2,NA,CSAETGEYTGELFF,TGCAGCGCCGAAACAGGAGAGTACACCGGGGAGCTGTTTTTT